The source of this T cell receptor (beta chain) is a study of blood T cell repertoires in COVID-19. Study in general: Samples came from the United States, Italy and Spain, spanning acute and convalescent COVID-19. T cells, B-cell-depleted T cells, or PBMCs provided the cDNA or gDNA that served as material.

The CDR3 loop spans 15 amino acids. Trimming took off 0 bases at V and 5 bases at J, with 10 bases between the two ends. CDR1 MNHEY and CDR2 SVGEGT come from the germline V gene. Authors' processing steps: Estimation of nucleated cell counts relied on the amplification of reference gene primers. This table comes from immunoSEQ multiplex PCR, and its TCRdb copy is limited to in-frame clones, with some not included. V and J calls and clone size are as listed in that table; D and trimming were resolved from the DNA. Found here are 100,000 to 150,000 clones, 80% of them singletons; the top ten hold 25%. The sequenced material came from peripheral blood. The clonotype comes from a human donor in a cohort sampled during active COVID-19. This chain joins TRBV6-2 or TRBV6-3 and TRBJ1-4, with D possibly TRBD1 on 6 matching bases. DNA of the CDR3: TGTGCCAGCAGTTACTCGGGACAAAGAAATGAAAAACTGTTTTTT. Encoded protein: CASSYSGQRNEKLFF.